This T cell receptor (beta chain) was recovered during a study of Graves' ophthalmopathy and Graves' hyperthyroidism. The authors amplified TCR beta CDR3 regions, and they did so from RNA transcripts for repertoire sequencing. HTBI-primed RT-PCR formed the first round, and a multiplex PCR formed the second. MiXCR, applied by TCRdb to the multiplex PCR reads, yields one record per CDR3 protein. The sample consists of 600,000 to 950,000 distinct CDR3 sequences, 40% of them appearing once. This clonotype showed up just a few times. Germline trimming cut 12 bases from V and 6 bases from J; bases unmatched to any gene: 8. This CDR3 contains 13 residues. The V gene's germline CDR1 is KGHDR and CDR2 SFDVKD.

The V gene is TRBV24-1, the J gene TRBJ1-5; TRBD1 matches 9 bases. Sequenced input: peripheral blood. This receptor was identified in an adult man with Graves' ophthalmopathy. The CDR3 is CAWSTGGGQPQHF. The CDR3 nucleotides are TGTGCCTGGTCGACAGGGGGAGGTCAGCCCCAGCATTTT.